Following are 8 T cell receptor beta chains from one sample sequenced in a study of cytomegalovirus exposure and HLA in healthy donors. PCR was performed using 60 Vbeta and 13 Jbeta primers. The repertoire was sequenced with immunoSEQ multiplex PCR; TCRdb's copy has only in-frame clones and lacks some. The data contain about 83,000 clones, about 69% of them seen just once; the ten biggest clones take up around 4.2%. Sequencing used PBMCs. The receptor source for this set is a man aged 55 to 70 in good health and CMV-seronegative.

This clone was observed a single time. The rearrangement uses TRBV19 and TRBJ1-2; a weak D match, TRBD1 (6 bases). Germline CDR1 LNHDA, CDR2 SQIVND (reference sequence). The CDR3 loop spans 15 amino acids. Trimming left V 4 bases short and J 2 bases short, with 14 bases between. The CDR3 nucleotides are TGTGCCAGTAGTAAGGACAGCTCAGCAAACTATGGCTACACCTTC. Amino acid sequence: CASSKDSSANYGYTF.

V usage is TRBV4-1 and J usage is TRBJ2-5; possibly TRBD2 for D (5 bases). There are 13 residues in the CDR3. Trimming took off 2 bases at V and 6 bases at J, with 10 bases between the two ends. CDR1 and CDR2 from the germline V gene are MGHRA and YSYEKL. This CDR3 reads CASSQWERQTQYF. The CDR3 coding sequence is TGCGCCAGCAGCCAATGGGAGCGGCAGACCCAGTACTTC.

On this clone itself: Compared with germline, one end of the junction differs, possibly owing to a read error. The chain combines TRBV4-1 with TRBJ1-1; D might be TRBD1 (5 bases). The germline V gene encodes CDR1 MGHRA and CDR2 YSYEKL. The CDR3 totals 16 residues. The CDR3 region has the DNA TGCGCCAGCAGCCAATGGGACGGGGGAGCGAACTCTGAAGCTTTCTTT. The encoded protein is CASSQWDGGANSEAFF.

The rearrangement uses TRBV6-6 and TRBJ1-3, with 8 bases fitting TRBD1. The CDR3 covers 15 residues. V was pared by 6 bases and J by 0 bases, with 4 bases of the junction left unmatched. CDR1 and CDR2 (germline): MNHNY, SVGAGI (reference sequence). CDR3 DNA sequence: TGTGCCAGCAGACAGGGGGGGACCTCTGGAAACACCATATATTTT. It yields the protein CASRQGGTSGNTIYF.

The chain uses TRBV18 and TRBJ2-5, with D possibly matching TRBD2 (5 bases). Between the trimmed V and J ends, which lost 2 bases and 2 bases, there was a span of 9 bases. Germline-derived CDR1 and CDR2 are KGHSH and LQKENI. The CDR3 has 14 residues. CDR3 in DNA: TGTGCCAGCTCACCATCTGGCGGGCAAGAGACCCAGTACTTC. This gives the protein CASSPSGGQETQYF.

The chain recombines TRBV9 with TRBJ2-7; D not certain. Germline loops: CDR1 SGDLS, CDR2 YYNGEE. Between the trimmed V and J ends, which lost 0 bases and 6 bases, there was a span of 16 bases. The CDR3 sequence is 15 residues long. This CDR3 reads CASSVDHSPAFEQYF. DNA for the CDR3: TGTGCCAGCAGCGTAGATCACAGTCCCGCATTCGAGCAGTACTTC.

This clone was counted between two and nine times. J is TRBJ1-5 and V is TRBV19; 7 positions match TRBD1. Germline V lookup: CDR1 LNHDA, CDR2 SQIVND (reference sequence). The CDR3 loop spans 15 amino acids. After removal of 3 bases from V and 3 bases from J, the junction contained 5 bases not matched to a gene. CDR3 nucleotide sequence: TGTGCCAGTAGTATCTCGACAGGGCTCAATCAGCCCCAGCATTTT. This gives the protein CASSISTGLNQPQHF. The variable domain in full, completed from reference TRBV19 and TRBJ1-5, reads DGGITQSPKYLFRKEGQNVTLSCEQNLNHDAMYWYRQDPGQGLRLIYYSQIVNDFQKGDIAEGYSVSREKKESFPLTVTSAQKNPTAFYLCASSISTGLNQPQHFGDGTRLSIL.

J is TRBJ2-5 and V is TRBV5-1, with 7 bases aligning to TRBD1. The end of the DNA aligns better with TRBJ2-7, so the J call may be wrong. Germline values: CDR1 SGHRS, CDR2 YFSETQ. CDR3 length equals 14 residues. CDR3 in amino acids: CASSPGDSTYEQYF. CDR3 DNA: TGCGCCAGCAGCCCCGGGGACAGTACCTACGAGCAGTACTTC.